These 10 T cell receptor beta chains came from one sample sequenced in a study of T-cell memory formation after mild COVID-19. TCRdb processed the 5' RACE reads anew with MiXCR; each CDR3 protein has one entry. Of more than 110,000 distinct CDR3 sequences listed, around 15% are singletons. Sequencing input: PBMCs or a T cell subset sorted from them (not recorded which). The receptors stem from an adult woman who had mild COVID-19 (a few samples of this study predate the infection). Cell type and time point are not known.

V and J are TRBV10-3 and TRBJ2-1; D gene uncertain. The germline V and J ends were trimmed by 3 bases and 4 bases, with 13 bases remaining between them. Germline CDR1 is ENHRY and CDR2 is SYGVKD. The CDR3 consists of 15 residues. The CDR3 coding sequence is TGTGCCATCAGTGAAGATCCCGACGGATACAATGAGCAGTTCTTC. Translating gives CAISEDPDGYNEQFF.

The chain couples TRBV5-1 to TRBJ2-7, with TRBD2 matching 10 bases. This CDR3 is 15 amino acids long. With 1 base clipped from V and 7 bases from J, the junction kept 8 bases outside the gene matches. Germline V lookup: CDR1 SGHRS, CDR2 YFSETQ. The CDR3 loop reads CASSLSSSGSGEQYF. The DNA of the CDR3 is TGCGCCAGCAGCTTGAGCTCTAGCGGGAGTGGAGAGCAGTACTTC.

This clonotype was seen a handful of times. This sequence joins TRBV20-1 and TRBJ2-1, with 7 bases fitting TRBD2. With V trimmed by 1 base and J by 4 bases, 4 bases remained unmatched. The CDR3 has 14 amino acids. Germline CDR1 is DFQATT and CDR2 is SNEGSKA (reference sequence). CDR3 sequence reads: CSARGREWYNEQFF. The CDR3 nucleotides are TGCAGTGCTAGAGGGCGGGAGTGGTACAATGAGCAGTTCTTC.

The genes are TRBV20-1 and TRBJ2-5; no clear D. CDR1 is DFQATT, CDR2 SNEGSKA, per germline (reference sequence). Trimming removed 1 base from V and 5 bases from J, with 8 bases in between. CDR3 length: 12 residues. The CDR3 sequence is CSARGVGETQYF. The CDR3 coding sequence is TGCAGTGCTAGAGGGGTTGGGGAGACCCAGTACTTC.

This clonotype has at least ten counts. The chain recombines TRBV3-1 with TRBJ1-1, with a possible D match to TRBD1 (5 bases). The length of the CDR3 is 13 residues. Trimming removed 2 bases from V and 6 bases from J, with 10 bases in between. Germline-derived CDR1 and CDR2 are LGHDT and YNNKEL (reference sequence). The CDR3, as DNA: TGTGCCAGCAGCCAAAGCAGGGTGTCTGAAGCTTTCTTT. Translation gives CASSQSRVSEAFF.

This clonotype turned up a few times. The V gene is TRBV5-1, the J gene TRBJ2-1; 9 bases agree with TRBD1. CDR3 length equals 15 residues. J lost 3 bases, V lost 3 bases, and 4 bases had no gene match. Germline V gene data show CDR1 as SGHRS and CDR2 as YFSETQ. Here the CDR3 DNA reads TGCGCCAGCAGCTCCGGGACAGGGTTCTACAATGAGCAGTTCTTC. Translated: CASSSGTGFYNEQFF.

This clonotype showed up just a few times. This rearrangement joins TRBV7-6 to TRBJ2-1; the D is unclear. The CDR3 has 13 residues. CDR1 and CDR2 (germline): SGHVS, FNYEAQ. V was clipped by 5 bases and J by 0 bases, with 5 bases between them. The CDR3 protein is CASSANSYNEQFF. CDR3 bases: TGTGCCAGCAGCGCGAACTCCTACAATGAGCAGTTCTTC.

The chain employs TRBV15 and TRBJ2-5; the match to TRBD2 covers 12 bases. This CDR3 comprises 15 residues. V was pared by 1 base and J by 5 bases, with 2 bases of the junction left unmatched. The germline V gene encodes CDR1 LNHNV and CDR2 YYDKDF (reference sequence). DNA for the CDR3: TGTGCCACCAGCAGAGCGACTAGCGGGAGTGAGACCCAGTACTTC. Amino acid sequence: CATSRATSGSETQYF.

This clonotype was counted only a few times. The chain's CDR3 is CASNFPGADEQFF. The CDR3 coding sequence is TGTGCCAGCAACTTCCCGGGGGCCGATGAGCAGTTCTTC. V usage is TRBV7-2 and J usage is TRBJ2-1, with D perhaps being TRBD1 or TRBD2 (6 bases each). CDR1 is SGHTA and CDR2 is FQGNSA in the germline V gene. Deletions cut 7 bases from V and 8 bases from J, with 15 bases between. The CDR3 extends over 13 amino acids.

This clonotype was seen a handful of times. This chain connects TRBV6-5 to TRBJ2-7, with D perhaps assigned TRBD1 or TRBD2 (5 bases each). The CDR3 has 13 amino acids. Germline V gene sequence: CDR1 MNHEY, CDR2 SVGAGI. V lost 6 bases and J 3 bases, leaving 12 bases between the germline ends. CDR3 DNA sequence: TGTGCCAGCAGCCCATTTGGGGGCTACGAGCAGTACTTC. Its translation: CASSPFGGYEQYF.